The 27 T cell receptor beta chains below all came from one sample that was sequenced in a study of a mutant IDH1 vaccine in newly diagnosed glioma. Using immunoSEQ multiplex PCR, the repertoire was profiled, and TCRdb retains in-frame clones only, with some absent. The data show about 88,000 clones, roughly four fifths seen once. Time point noted: baseline, week 1 (first vaccination visit). Treatment denoted: pre-vaccination baseline after standard-of-care therapy. The sample consisted of PBMCs, taken from a glioma patient treated with radiotherapy, temozolomide or both. All receptors come from a man aged 35 to 55 with glioma. Some clones in this sample may be carry-over from other donors' samples.

The gene calls are TRBV10-2 and TRBJ2-7; a possible D gene is TRBD1 (7 bases). This CDR3 comprises 14 residues. Deletions cut 2 bases from V and 5 bases from J, with 13 bases between. In germline, CDR1 is WSHSY, CDR2 SAAADI. CDR3 nucleotides: TGCGCCAGCAGTGAGGCAGGGGGGAGTAACGAGCAGTACTTC. It is translated as CASSEAGGSNEQYF.

The chain joins TRBV7-3 to TRBJ2-3; a weak D match, TRBD2 (5 bases). The germline CDR1 and CDR2 sequences are SGHTA and FQGTGA. V lost 8 bases, J lost 10 bases, and 16 bases lay in between. The length of the CDR3 is 12 residues. DNA of the CDR3: TGTGCCAGCCCTCAGCCGGGGTCTGCGCAGTATTTT. Its protein is CASPQPGSAQYF. Full variable domain (remainder filled in from reference TRBV7-3 and TRBJ2-3): GAGVSQTPSNKVTEKGKYVELRCDPISGHTALYWYRQSLGQGPEFLIYFQGTGAADDSGLPNDRFFAVRPEGSVSTLKIQRTERGDSAVYLCASPQPGSAQYFGPGTRLTVL.

J is TRBJ2-7 and V is TRBV30; 8 bases map to TRBD1. This CDR3 spans 11 amino acids. Germline V gene lookup returns CDR1 GTSNPN and CDR2 SVGIG (reference sequence). With 5 bases clipped from V and 4 bases from J, the junction kept 1 base outside the gene matches. CDR3: CAWGQGYEQYF. The CDR3 coding sequence is TGTGCCTGGGGACAGGGATACGAGCAGTACTTC.

This clone was seen only a few times. The V and J genes are TRBV19 and TRBJ2-2, with D possibly being TRBD1 (5 bases). With 5 bases removed from V and 1 base from J, the gap between germline ends came to 14 bases. Germline V gene sequence: CDR1 LNHDA, CDR2 SQIVND (reference sequence). The CDR3 loop spans 16 amino acids. CDR3 in amino acids: CASSWGSPQNTGELFF. As DNA, the CDR3 is TGTGCCAGTAGTTGGGGCAGCCCACAGAACACCGGGGAGCTGTTTTTT.

The chain joins TRBV7-2 to TRBJ2-7; D uncertain. Trimming stripped 3 bases from V and 2 bases from J, with 8 bases between. Germline V lookup: CDR1 SGHTA, CDR2 FQGNSA. The CDR3 spans 13 residues. The DNA of the CDR3 is TGTGCCAGCAGCTTGGGCAGAACCTACGAGCAGTACTTC. Encoded protein: CASSLGRTYEQYF.

This rearrangement joins TRBV4-2 to TRBJ2-5; 11 nucleotides align to TRBD2. Germline CDR1 LGHNA, CDR2 YNFKEQ. V lost 4 bases and J lost 7; bases outside the gene matches: 2. The CDR3 runs to 13 residues. The chain's CDR3 is CASSPTSGGTQYF. Here the CDR3 DNA reads TGTGCCAGCAGCCCTACTAGCGGGGGGACCCAGTACTTC.

The chain has TRBV5-1 and TRBJ1-6; TRBD1 agrees at 9 bases. The CDR3 length is 17 residues. Trimming cost V 0 bases and J 7 bases; bases outside gene matches: 8. CDR1 SGHRS and CDR2 YFSETQ come from the germline V gene. CDR3 protein: CASSLETGTGRNSPLHF. The CDR3 DNA sequence: TGCGCCAGCAGCTTGGAGACCGGGACAGGGAGGAATTCACCCCTCCACTTT.

J is TRBJ2-7 and V is TRBV9, with D possibly matching TRBD2 (5 bases). CDR3 length: 14 residues. V shed 2 bases and J shed 0 bases, with 9 bases lying between them. The germline gives CDR1 SGDLS, CDR2 YYNGEE. CDR3 residues: CASSVGVNSYEQYF. The DNA for the CDR3 is TGTGCCAGCAGCGTCGGGGTGAACTCCTACGAGCAGTACTTC.

CDR3: CASGDTSGGGGELFF. As DNA, the CDR3 is TGTGCCAGCGGGGATACTAGCGGGGGCGGCGGGGAGCTGTTTTTT. The chain joins TRBV2 to TRBJ2-2; 11 nucleotides match TRBD2. With 8 bases clipped from V and 7 bases from J, the junction kept 9 bases outside the gene matches. The CDR3 covers 15 residues. Looked up from germline, CDR1 is SNHLY and CDR2 is FYNNEI.

There are a few counts of this clone. This chain connects TRBV6-6 to TRBJ1-1, with a weak D call TRBD1 (5 bases). The CDR3 extends over 13 amino acids. Germline values: CDR1 MNHNY, CDR2 SVGAGI (reference sequence). With 6 bases removed from V and 2 bases from J, the gap between germline ends came to 10 bases. CDR3 nucleotide sequence: TGTGCCAGCAGGGTGACAGATAACACTGAAGCTTTCTTT. It yields the protein CASRVTDNTEAFF.

This clone was counted a few times. The chain uses TRBV9 and TRBJ1-1; D is unresolved. CDR3 length: 13 amino acids. CDR1 is SGDLS, CDR2 YYNGEE, per germline. Trimming removed 0 bases from V and 5 bases from J, with 8 bases in between. CDR3 nucleotide sequence: TGTGCCAGCAGCGTAGAAGCTCGTACTGAAGCTTTCTTT. Translating it yields CASSVEARTEAFF.

J is TRBJ2-7 and V is TRBV6-5, with 9 bases that match TRBD1. After removal of 6 bases from V and 2 bases from J, the junction contained 8 bases not matched to a gene. Germline CDR1 MNHEY, CDR2 SVGAGI. This CDR3 has 15 amino acids. The DNA of the CDR3 is TGTGCCAGCAGCCGACAAGGGACAGGGCCCTACGAGCAGTACTTC. Its translation: CASSRQGTGPYEQYF.

The chain links TRBV19 to TRBJ2-5; TRBD2 matches at 8 bases. The J segment lost 4 bases and the V segment lost 3 bases, leaving 10 bases of the junction unmatched. The CDR3 runs 16 residues. Germline CDR1 LNHDA, CDR2 SQIVND (reference sequence). The CDR3 DNA reads as TGTGCCAGTAGTATCAGCTCTGGAAGCGGGGGAGAGACCCAGTACTTC. Translation: CASSISSGSGGETQYF.

V and J are TRBV5-4 and TRBJ1-2, with 11 bases that match TRBD1. This CDR3 region has 15 residues. The V gene's germline CDR1 is SGHNT and CDR2 YYREEE (reference sequence). V lost 0 bases, J lost 5 bases, and 3 bases stayed unmatched. The CDR3, as DNA: TGTGCCAGCAGCTTGGAGGGACAGGGGGTTTATGGCTACACCTTC. Protein: CASSLEGQGVYGYTF.

The rearrangement joins TRBV6-1 to TRBJ1-2; no definite D call. Trimming cost V 6 bases and J 0 bases, with 5 bases left between them. CDR3 length equals 12 residues. Germline-derived CDR1 and CDR2 are MNHNS and SASEGT. The CDR3 loop reads CASRVTNYGYTF. In DNA, the CDR3 is TGTGCCAGCAGAGTAACTAACTATGGCTACACCTTC.

The chain couples TRBV7-9 to TRBJ1-1; 10 nucleotides agree with TRBD1. Germline loops: CDR1 SEHNR, CDR2 FQNEAQ (reference sequence). The CDR3 loop spans 16 amino acids. V lost 5 bases and J lost 7; bases outside the gene matches: 13. The CDR3 region is CASSRGPGQGSSEAFF. Here the CDR3 DNA reads TGTGCCAGCAGCCGAGGTCCGGGACAGGGGTCTAGTGAAGCTTTCTTT.

J is TRBJ2-7 and V is TRBV9; D is tentatively TRBD1 or TRBD2 (7 bases each). V lost 4 bases to trimming and J lost 4 bases, with 18 bases between them. Germline V CDR1 and CDR2: SGDLS, YYNGEE. This CDR3 spans 15 amino acids. This CDR3 is CASSSGGGKDYEQYF. The CDR3 coding sequence is TGTGCCAGCAGCTCAGGGGGAGGGAAGGATTACGAGCAGTACTTC.

The rearrangement links TRBV5-6 to TRBJ1-6; no firm D call. Germline assignment: CDR1 SGHDT and CDR2 YYEEEE. The CDR3 sequence is 14 residues long. Trimming pared 4 bases from V and 8 bases from J, leaving 13 bases between. DNA for the CDR3: TGTGCCAGCAGCGAGTGGTTTGGGTATTCACCCCTCCACTTT. As protein: CASSEWFGYSPLHF.

The rearrangement links TRBV19 to TRBJ2-2, with TRBD1 matching over 9 bases. Germline CDR1 is LNHDA and CDR2 is SQIVND (reference sequence). The CDR3 runs to 16 residues. With V trimmed by 5 bases and J by 5 bases, 9 bases remained unmatched. DNA for the CDR3: TGTGCCAGTAGTGCCATGGGACAGGGTAGGACCGGGGAGCTGTTTTTT. It specifies CASSAMGQGRTGELFF.

This clone was counted a few times. The V and J genes are TRBV18 and TRBJ2-7; no reliable D call. In germline, CDR1 is KGHSH, CDR2 LQKENI. The CDR3 is 13 amino acids. The ends were cut back, 3 bases at V and 0 bases at J, with 6 bases in the middle. The CDR3 DNA follows: TGTGCCAGCTCACCCTCCCCCTCCTACGAGCAGTACTTC. It translates to CASSPSPSYEQYF.

The chain uses TRBV5-6 and TRBJ1-5; D remains unclear. The CDR3 consists of 15 residues. V dropped 2 bases and J dropped 5 bases, with 14 bases sitting between them. CDR1 is SGHDT, CDR2 YYEEEE, per germline. Here the CDR3 reads CASSLASEWDQPQHF. CDR3 in DNA: TGTGCCAGCAGCTTAGCGTCTGAGTGGGATCAGCCCCAGCATTTT.

This chain joins TRBV5-6 and TRBJ2-5; the D gene is possibly TRBD1 (6 bases). V was clipped by 5 bases and J by 2 bases, with 16 bases between them. The V gene's germline CDR1 is SGHDT and CDR2 YYEEEE. The CDR3 is 15 residues long. The CDR3 nucleotides read TGTGCCAGCAGTTTATTCACAGGGCGACAAGAGACCCAGTACTTC. Encoded protein: CASSLFTGRQETQYF.

The chain has TRBV11-2 and TRBJ1-1; possibly TRBD1 for D (5 bases). CDR3 length: 15 amino acids. V lost 4 bases to trimming and J lost 4 bases, with 16 bases between them. The germline gives CDR1 SGHAT, CDR2 FQNNGV. The CDR3 reads CASSSQGVRGTEAFF. The DNA for the CDR3 is TGTGCCAGCAGCTCTCAAGGGGTCCGGGGCACTGAAGCTTTCTTT. Complete variable domain (other parts from reference TRBV11-2 and TRBJ1-1): EAGVAQSPRYKIIEKRQSVAFWCNPISGHATLYWYQQILGQGPKLLIQFQNNGVVDDSQLPKDRFSAERLKGVDSTLKIQPAKLEDSAVYLCASSSQGVRGTEAFFGQGTRLTVV.

V gene TRBV5-1 combines with J gene TRBJ2-7, with D unclear. Trimming removed 1 base from V and 5 bases from J, with 10 bases in between. From germline, CDR1 is SGHRS and CDR2 YFSETQ. CDR3 size: 13 residues. CDR3 amino acids: CASSLRAGHEQYF. The CDR3 DNA is TGCGCCAGCAGCTTGAGGGCCGGCCACGAGCAGTACTTC.

This clone has only a few counts. The rearrangement joins TRBV2 to TRBJ1-5; unclear D gene. Germline-derived CDR1 and CDR2 are SNHLY and FYNNEI. V lost 4 bases, J lost 4 bases, and 11 bases lay in between. This CDR3 is built from 14 residues. Here the CDR3 reads CASSGQAPNQPQHF. CDR3 sequence (DNA): TGTGCCAGCAGTGGGCAGGCCCCTAATCAGCCCCAGCATTTT.

The J gene is TRBJ1-1, the V gene TRBV19; D not resolved. V was clipped by 6 bases and J by 1 base, with 9 bases between them. The CDR3 runs to 13 residues. The germline V gene has CDR1 LNHDA and CDR2 SQIVND (reference sequence). CDR3 sequence: CASSRWGNTEAFF. Here the CDR3 DNA reads TGTGCCAGTAGCCGATGGGGGAACACTGAAGCTTTCTTT.

The chain has TRBV4-1 and TRBJ2-7, with TRBD1 matching over 9 bases. Germline V gives CDR1 MGHRA, CDR2 YSYEKL. The CDR3 is made up of 14 amino acids. J gave up 5 bases and V 4 bases, and 6 bases lay outside the gene matches. This chain's CDR3 is CASSRGQGSDEQYF. The CDR3 DNA is TGCGCCAGCAGCCGGGGACAGGGTTCGGACGAGCAGTACTTC.